This T cell receptor (beta chain) was sequenced for a study of radiation and T cells in renal cell carcinoma. Study results and caveats: From baseline, blood top tumor clonotypes peaked at 2 weeks post-radiation. Baseline intratumoral clonotype presence is unknown without pretreatment biopsies.

Between the trimmed V and J ends, which lost 5 bases and 5 bases, there was a span of 8 bases. The CDR3 totals 12 residues. The germline V gene has CDR1 SEHNR and CDR2 FQNEAQ (reference sequence). As to this clone: As yet, its antigen is unknown.

Method: immunoSEQ multiplex PCR; TCRdb's copy keeps in-frame clones and lacks some. The data show around 170,000 clones, 88% seen once. Time point: blood 4 weeks post-SBRT, at nephrectomy. Indicated treatment: 15 Gy SBRT to primary tumor, nephrectomy 4 weeks later. Nephrectomy followed 15 Gy stereotactic body radiation by 4 weeks. After SBRT, blood was collected at 2 and 4 weeks, plus baseline. The chain uses TRBV7-9 and TRBJ2-3; TRBD1 might be the D (5 bases). The specimen was blood, collected from a patient whose treatment included radiotherapy and nephrectomy. This sequence was found in a woman in her forties or fifties with renal cell carcinoma. This chain's CDR3 is CASSPGLDTQYF. CDR3 in DNA: TGTGCCAGCAGCCCAGGGCTAGATACGCAGTATTTT.